The following is a T cell receptor (beta chain) sequence with its context. The entry originates in a study of blood T cell repertoires in COVID-19. Germline loops: CDR1 SGHRS, CDR2 YFSETQ. The V and J ends lost 6 bases and 2 bases, in that order; junction bases with no gene match: 7. This CDR3 contains 14 residues. Profiled with immunoSEQ multiplex PCR; TCRdb holds only in-frame clones, not every one. The sample holds 120,000 to 150,000 clones, over 85% seen once. Sequencing was performed on peripheral blood. J is TRBJ1-2 and V is TRBV5-1; 7 bases map to TRBD1. This TCR was sampled from a human donor in a cohort sampled during active COVID-19. CDR3 in amino acids: CASTRQGENYGYTF. The CDR3 DNA is TGCGCCAGCACCCGCCAGGGGGAAAACTATGGCTACACCTTC.